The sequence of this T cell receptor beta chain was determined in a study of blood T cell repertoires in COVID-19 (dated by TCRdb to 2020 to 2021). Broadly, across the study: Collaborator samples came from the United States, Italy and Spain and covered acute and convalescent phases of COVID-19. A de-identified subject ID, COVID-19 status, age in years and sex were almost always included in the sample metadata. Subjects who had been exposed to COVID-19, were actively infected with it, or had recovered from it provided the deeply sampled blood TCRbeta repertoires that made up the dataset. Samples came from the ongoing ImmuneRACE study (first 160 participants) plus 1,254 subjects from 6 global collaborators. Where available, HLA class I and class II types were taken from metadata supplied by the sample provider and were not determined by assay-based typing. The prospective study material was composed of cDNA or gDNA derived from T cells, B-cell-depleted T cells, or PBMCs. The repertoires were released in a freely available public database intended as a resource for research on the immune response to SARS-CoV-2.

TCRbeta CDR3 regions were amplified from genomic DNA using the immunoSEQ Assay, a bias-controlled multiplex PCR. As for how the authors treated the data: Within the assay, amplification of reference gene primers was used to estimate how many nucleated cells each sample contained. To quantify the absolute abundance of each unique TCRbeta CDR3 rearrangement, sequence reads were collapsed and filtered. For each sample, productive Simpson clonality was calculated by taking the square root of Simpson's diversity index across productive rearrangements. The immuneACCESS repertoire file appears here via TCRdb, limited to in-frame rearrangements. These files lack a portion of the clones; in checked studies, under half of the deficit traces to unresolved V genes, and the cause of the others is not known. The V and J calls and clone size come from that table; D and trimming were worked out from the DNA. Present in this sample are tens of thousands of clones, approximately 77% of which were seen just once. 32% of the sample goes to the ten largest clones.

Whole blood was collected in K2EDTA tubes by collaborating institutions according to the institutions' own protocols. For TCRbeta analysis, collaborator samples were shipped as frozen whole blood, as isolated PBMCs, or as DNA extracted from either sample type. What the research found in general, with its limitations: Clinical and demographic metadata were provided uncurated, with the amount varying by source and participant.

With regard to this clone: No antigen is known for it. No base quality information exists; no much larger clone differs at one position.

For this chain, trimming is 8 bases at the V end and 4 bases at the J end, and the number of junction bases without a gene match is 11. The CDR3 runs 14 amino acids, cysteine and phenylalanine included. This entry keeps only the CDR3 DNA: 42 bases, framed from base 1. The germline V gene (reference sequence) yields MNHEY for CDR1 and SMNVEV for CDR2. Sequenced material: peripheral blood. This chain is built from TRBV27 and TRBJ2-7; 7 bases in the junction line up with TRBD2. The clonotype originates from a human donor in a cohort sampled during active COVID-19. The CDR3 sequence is CASAFSGTMYEQYF. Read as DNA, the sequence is TGTGCCAGCGCCTTCAGCGGGACTATGTACGAGCAGTACTTC.